This TCR beta chain was captured by sequencing in a study of blood T cell repertoires in COVID-19 (TCRdb year 2020). The study in broad terms: The collaborator samples originated in the United States, Italy and Spain and spanned the acute and convalescent phases of COVID-19. The prospective study material was composed of cDNA or gDNA derived from T cells, B-cell-depleted T cells, or PBMCs. Deeply sampled blood TCRbeta repertoires from subjects exposed to, actively infected with, or recovered from COVID-19 were included in the dataset. The repertoires were released in a freely available public database meant as a resource for research on the immune response to SARS-CoV-2. Samples came from the ongoing ImmuneRACE study (first 160 participants) plus 1,254 subjects from 6 global collaborators. The sample metadata nearly always contained a de-identified subject ID, COVID-19 status, age in years and sex. Where available, HLA class I and class II types were obtained from metadata supplied by the sample provider rather than from assay-based typing.

Overall study results and their limits: Clinical and demographic metadata were provided uncurated, with the amount varying by source and participant.

The immunoSEQ Assay, a bias-controlled multiplex PCR, was used to amplify TCRbeta CDR3 regions from genomic DNA. In the source study's methods: Within the assay, amplification of reference gene primers was used to estimate how many nucleated cells each sample contained. Sequence reads were collapsed and filtered to measure the absolute abundance of every unique TCRbeta CDR3 rearrangement. Productive Simpson clonality was computed per sample as the square root of Simpson's diversity index over productive rearrangements. TCRdb obtained this table from immuneACCESS and retained in-frame rearrangements with V and J assigned. These tables miss some clones; where compared with another copy, unresolved V genes account for less than half of the shortfall, and the remainder is unexplained. Clonal size and the V and J genes are those of that table, whereas D and trimming came from the DNA. The table for this sample lists about 220,000 clones; 65% to 85% of them were counted only once. The ten largest account for roughly 13% of the sample.

A word on this clone: It has no known antigen specificity. There are no base qualities to consult, and no much larger clone falls within one base.

Each collaborating institution followed its own protocols to collect whole blood in K2EDTA tubes. For TCRbeta analysis, collaborator samples were shipped as frozen whole blood, as isolated PBMCs, or as DNA extracted from either sample type. V is pruned by 11 bases and J by 6 bases, leaving 13 bases of the junction without a gene match. The CDR3 covers 14 residues, taking in both the cysteine and the phenylalanine. CDR3 DNA is the only sequence kept; it has 42 bases, read in frame from the first base. CDR1 is given as MDHEN and CDR2 as SYDVKM, both from the germline V gene. The chain employs TRBV28 and TRBJ1-2, and TRBD1 aligns with 9 junction nucleotides. This receptor was obtained from a human donor in a cohort sampled during active COVID-19. Sequenced: peripheral blood. The nucleotide sequence reads TGTGCCGGTCGTGGTAGGACAGGGGTTAATGGCTACACCTTC. It is translated as CAGRGRTGVNGYTF.